A selection of T cell receptor beta chains follows, all from one sample in a study of blood T cells in healthy people across ages. Each CDR3 protein gets one entry after TCRdb re-called the 5' RACE reads with MiXCR. The sample contains about 720,000 distinct CDR3 sequences, about 20% of which appear only once. The sample taken for sequencing was blood. The origin of the receptors is a man in his 70s in good health. CDR3s include the opening cysteine and the closing phenylalanine or tryptophan. The D gene is left open where the match is weak. Not all rows give a size; the values are once, few, many and, for expanded clones, a class.

d_call	j_call	clone_size	v_call	cdr3_aa	cdr3_nt
TRBD2	TRBJ2-5	few	TRBV18	CASSLSWGGAHGEQYF	TGTGCCAGCTCACTTTCGTGGGGAGGGGCGCACGGGGAGCAGTACTTC
-	TRBJ2-3	-	TRBV25-1	CASSDPTRGTDTQYF	TGTGCCAGCAGTGACCCGACTAGGGGCACAGATACGCAGTATTTT
-	TRBJ1-2	-	TRBV19	CASGEGVFYGYTF	TGTGCCAGTGGGGAAGGGGTTTTCTATGGCTACACCTTC
TRBD1	TRBJ1-1	-	TRBV25-1	CASSGTLGRGTDTEAFF	TGTGCCAGCAGTGGTACCCTTGGCAGGGGGACGGACACTGAAGCTTTCTTT
TRBD1	TRBJ2-7	few	TRBV20-1	CSASRDRGPETYEQYF	TGCAGTGCTAGTAGAGACAGGGGGCCGGAGACCTACGAGCAGTACTTC
-	TRBJ2-3	-	TRBV19	CASSESSYPPTDTQYF	TGTGCCAGTAGTGAAAGCAGCTACCCCCCCACAGATACGCAGTATTTT
-	TRBJ1-1	many	TRBV7-2	CASSLMGPGTEAFF	TGTGCCAGCAGCTTAATGGGTCCTGGTACTGAAGCTTTCTTT
TRBD2	TRBJ2-1	-	TRBV20-1	CSARVAGGYNEQFF	TGCAGTGCTAGAGTAGCGGGGGGTTACAATGAGCAGTTCTTC
-	TRBJ2-3	few	TRBV20-1	CSANKGSTDTQYF	TGCAGTGCTAACAAGGGGAGCACAGATACGCAGTATTTT
-	TRBJ2-5	-	TRBV27	CASSLWSGETQYF	TGTGCCAGCAGTTTATGGAGCGGAGAGACCCAGTACTTC
-	TRBJ1-1	many	TRBV12-3/TRBV12-4	CASFEPGSTEAFF	TGTGCCAGCTTCGAACCTGGGTCCACTGAAGCTTTCTTT
TRBD2	TRBJ2-1	-	TRBV28	CATTGTSGRGEQFF	TGTGCCACTACCGGGACTAGCGGCCGAGGGGAGCAGTTCTTC
-	TRBJ2-1	-	TRBV2	CASSGLVGSSDEQFF	TGTGCCAGCAGTGGACTAGTTGGTTCTTCGGATGAGCAGTTCTTC
-	TRBJ1-3	-	TRBV20-1	CSARSDRGVNTIYF	TGCAGTGCGAGATCAGACCGGGGAGTTAACACCATATATTTT
-	TRBJ2-3	-	TRBV5-1	CASRDETGTDTQYF	TGCGCCAGCAGGGACGAAACTGGCACCGATACGCAGTATTTT
-	TRBJ2-5	-	TRBV20-1	CSASRLVETQYF	TGCAGTGCTAGTAGGCTAGTTGAGACCCAGTACTTC
-	TRBJ1-2	-	TRBV6-1	CETKDPFVGYTF	TGTGAAACGAAGGACCCCTTCGTGGGCTACACCTTC
-	TRBJ1-4	many	TRBV6-2/TRBV6-3	CASKDRSGVEKLFF	TGTGCCAGCAAGGACCGTTCGGGTGTTGAAAAACTGTTTTTT
-	TRBJ1-5	few	TRBV20-1	CSVLAAIGRPQHF	TGCAGTGTTTTGGCTGCTATAGGAAGGCCCCAGCATTTT
TRBD1	TRBJ2-2	many	TRBV3-1	CASSPTGVNTGELFF	TGTGCCAGCAGCCCAACAGGGGTTAACACCGGGGAGCTGTTTTTT
-	TRBJ1-2	-	TRBV29-1	CSVEVPGTNYGYTF	TGCAGCGTTGAAGTTCCGGGAACTAACTATGGCTACACCTTC
-	TRBJ1-6	few	TRBV7-8	CASSFRQTHSPLHF	TGTGCCAGCAGCTTTCGGCAGACCCATTCACCCCTCCACTTT
TRBD1	TRBJ1-2	many	TRBV20-1	CSASEPGQDLLYGYTF	TGCAGTGCTAGCGAACCGGGACAGGACCTATTATATGGCTACACCTTC
-	TRBJ2-4	-	TRBV14	CASSRGHFKNIQYF	TGTGCCAGCAGCCGGGGACACTTCAAAAACATTCAGTACTTC
-	TRBJ2-3	few	TRBV10-3	CAISEMGQFTDTQYF	TGTGCCATCAGTGAGATGGGACAATTCACAGATACGCAGTATTTT
-	TRBJ2-5	-	TRBV5-5	CASSLELRRFF	TGTGCCAGCAGCTTGGAGCTTCGGCGGTTCTTC
-	TRBJ1-1	few	TRBV5-1	CASSLDPRGLNTEAFF	TGCGCCAGCAGCTTGGACCCCAGGGGACTGAACACTGAAGCTTTCTTT
-	TRBJ1-1	-	TRBV5-1	CASSFSVTRTEAFF	TGCGCCAGCAGCTTTAGTGTTACGCGGACTGAAGCTTTCTTT
-	TRBJ2-1	few	TRBV20-1	CSASGDEQFF	TGCAGTGCGTCGGGTGATGAGCAGTTCTTC
TRBD2	TRBJ2-1	-	TRBV29-1	CSVADPGTRSSEQFF	TGCAGCGTTGCCGACCCCGGGACTAGATCGAGTGAGCAGTTCTTC
TRBD2	TRBJ2-3	few	TRBV20-1	CSASGGPLAGDLTDTQYF	TGCAGTGCTAGCGGAGGGCCACTAGCGGGGGATCTCACAGATACGCAGTATTTT
-	TRBJ1-1	once	TRBV20-1	CSASGRAGAFF	TGCAGTGCTAGCGGTAGGGCTGGCGCTTTCTTT
-	TRBJ2-5	few	TRBV3-1	CASSLRDPSQETQYF	TGTGCCAGCAGCCTCCGGGACCCCTCACAAGAGACCCAGTACTTC
-	TRBJ1-2	few	TRBV12-3/TRBV12-4	CASSLSGRNTF	TGTGCCAGCAGCTTGTCTGGACGAAACACCTTC
-	TRBJ2-1	-	TRBV7-9	CASRRARAEYNEQFF	TGTGCCAGCAGACGTGCGAGGGCGGAGTACAATGAGCAGTTCTTC
-	TRBJ2-5	-	TRBV12-3/TRBV12-4	CASSFVHSETQYF	TGTGCCAGCAGTTTTGTGCATTCGGAGACCCAGTACTTC
TRBD1	TRBJ1-1	few	TRBV10-2	CASTWDRNGGRAFF	TGCGCCAGCACCTGGGACAGGAATGGGGGAAGAGCTTTCTTT
TRBD1	TRBJ1-4	-	TRBV20-1	CSASPRTGFNEKLFF	TGCAGTGCTAGTCCTCGGACAGGATTTAATGAAAAACTGTTTTTT
-	TRBJ2-1	few	TRBV3-1	CASSPAADRYNEQFF	TGTGCCAGCAGCCCCGCGGCAGACCGCTACAATGAGCAGTTCTTC
-	TRBJ1-5	few	TRBV5-8	CATGGGFGNQPQHF	TGTGCCACCGGGGGAGGTTTCGGCAATCAGCCCCAGCATTTT
-	TRBJ2-1	-	TRBV7-9	CASSLAREPYNEQFF	TGTGCCAGCAGCTTAGCTAGGGAACCCTACAATGAGCAGTTCTTC
TRBD1	TRBJ2-7	-	TRBV28	CASSTPSTGASYEQYF	TGTGCCAGCAGTACACCTTCAACAGGGGCCTCCTACGAGCAGTACTTC
-	TRBJ2-6	-	TRBV6-1	CASSVSVGANVLTF	TGTGCCAGCAGTGTATCAGTGGGGGCCAACGTCCTGACTTTC
TRBD1	TRBJ2-2	few	TRBV6-2/TRBV6-3	CASSTRGQRNTGELFF	TGTGCCAGCAGCACCAGGGGGCAAAGGAACACCGGGGAGCTGTTTTTT
TRBD2	TRBJ2-1	few	TRBV11-2	CATGGLAGGDDEQFF	TGTGCCACAGGCGGACTAGCGGGGGGCGACGATGAGCAGTTCTTC
TRBD1	TRBJ1-3	few	TRBV24-1	CASPGQCFSGNTIYF	TGTGCCTCGCCGGGACAGTGTTTCTCTGGAAACACCATATATTTT
-	TRBJ1-4	few	TRBV6-5	CASSRSGEKLFF	TGTGCCAGCAGCCGAAGCGGTGAAAAACTGTTTTTT
-	TRBJ2-6	-	TRBV7-6	CASSLGSNSGANVLTF	TGTGCCAGCAGCTTAGGGTCGAACTCTGGGGCCAACGTCCTGACTTTC
TRBD1	TRBJ1-1	few	TRBV7-8	CASSSNDRGPTTAFF	TGTGCCAGCAGCTCGAACGACAGGGGACCTACTACAGCTTTCTTT
-	TRBJ2-3	few	TRBV12-3/TRBV12-4	CASLAMNTQYF	TGTGCCAGCCTGGCAATGAATACGCAGTATTTT
-	TRBJ1-3	few	TRBV12-3/TRBV12-4	CASSVAGRNTIYF	TGTGCCAGCAGTGTGGCCGGGCGAAACACCATATATTTT
-	TRBJ1-1	-	TRBV28	CATESGEAFF	TGTGCCACCGAGAGTGGTGAAGCTTTCTTT
TRBD1	TRBJ1-2	-	TRBV12-3/TRBV12-4	CASSLQGVFGYTF	TGTGCCAGCAGTTTACAGGGGGTATTCGGCTACACCTTC
-	TRBJ1-2	-	TRBV28	CASSLPRLYGYTF	TGTGCCAGCAGCCTCCCCCGGCTTTATGGCTACACCTTC